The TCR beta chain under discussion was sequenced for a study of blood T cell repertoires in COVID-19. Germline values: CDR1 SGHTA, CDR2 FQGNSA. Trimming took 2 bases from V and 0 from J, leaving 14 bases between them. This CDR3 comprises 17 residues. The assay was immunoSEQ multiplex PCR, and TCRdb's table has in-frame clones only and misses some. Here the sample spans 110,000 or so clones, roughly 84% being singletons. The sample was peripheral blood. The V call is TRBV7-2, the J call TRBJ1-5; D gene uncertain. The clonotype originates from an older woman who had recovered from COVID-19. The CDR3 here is CASSLFRLGYSNQPQHF. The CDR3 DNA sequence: TGTGCCAGCAGCTTATTCAGGTTGGGCTATAGCAATCAGCCCCAGCATTTT.